The 6 T cell receptor beta chains below come from one sample, sequenced in a study of control samples from healthy donors and cancer patients. The table came from immunoSEQ multiplex PCR; TCRdb's copy has only in-frame clones and leaves some out. The data show about 65,000 clones, just over 90% seen once. Sequences were obtained from PBMCs. Receptor source: a woman in her 50s with colorectal cancer.

J is TRBJ1-1 and V is TRBV7-6; no firm D call. CDR1 is SGHVS and CDR2 is FNYEAQ in the germline V gene. CDR3 length: 16 residues. V was cut by 7 bases and J by 1 base, with 19 bases left in between. DNA of the CDR3: TGTGCCAGCACCCTTACCGCCGTAACAGAGAACACTGAAGCTTTCTTT. Protein: CASTLTAVTENTEAFF. The entire variable domain, with the rest obtained from reference TRBV7-6 and TRBJ1-1, is as follows: GAGVSQSPRYKVTKRGQDVALRCDPISGHVSLYWYRQALGQGPEFLTYFNYEAQQDKSGLPNDRFSAERPEGSISTLTIQRTEQRDSAMYRCASTLTAVTENTEAFFGQGTRLTVV.

The CDR3 spells CASSEYGTGAVGANVLTF. The CDR3 nucleotides are TGTGCCAGCAGTGAATATGGAACGGGGGCTGTGGGGGCCAACGTCCTGACTTTC. J is TRBJ2-6 and V is TRBV6-1; either TRBD1 or TRBD2 may fit D (6 bases each). Germline-derived CDR1 and CDR2 are MNHNS and SASEGT. Trimming removed 2 bases from V and 4 bases from J, with 18 bases in between. This CDR3 comprises 18 residues.

The chain joins TRBV2 to TRBJ1-6; maybe TRBD1 (6 bases). This CDR3 is built from 15 residues. V was pared by 8 bases and J by 10 bases, with 21 bases between. CDR1 is SNHLY and CDR2 is FYNNEI in the germline V gene. The CDR3 loop reads CASVGQRSGESPLHF. For the CDR3, the DNA is TGTGCCAGCGTTGGACAGAGATCGGGGGAATCACCCCTCCACTTT.

This clone appeared once. This rearrangement joins TRBV6-6 to TRBJ2-5; D perhaps matches TRBD1 (5 bases). The CDR3 totals 14 residues. V was trimmed by 4 bases and J by 3 bases, leaving 12 bases between them. CDR1 is MNHNY, CDR2 SVGAGI, per germline (reference sequence). CDR3: CASSSTDKKETQYF. In DNA form, the CDR3 reads TGTGCCAGCAGTTCTACGGACAAAAAAGAGACCCAGTACTTC.

The V and J genes are TRBV7-8 and TRBJ1-2, with a weak D call TRBD1 (5 bases). CDR3 length equals 15 residues. Germline V gene sequence: CDR1 SGHVS, CDR2 FQNEAQ. Trimming removed 4 bases from V and 6 bases from J, with 18 bases in between. DNA of the CDR3: TGTGCCAGCAGCTCTCTCACTACAGGATGGAATGGCTACACCTTC. It specifies CASSSLTTGWNGYTF.

The CDR3 DNA sequence: TGTGCCAGCAGTATCCCCGGGACAGCCTACGAGCAGTACTTC. Translation: CASSIPGTAYEQYF. The chain employs TRBV28 and TRBJ2-7; 7 nucleotides line up with TRBD1. After removal of 5 bases from V and 2 bases from J, the junction contained 6 bases not matched to a gene. The CDR3 has 14 residues. Germline V gene lookup returns CDR1 MDHEN and CDR2 SYDVKM.